This TCR beta chain is from a study of blood T cell repertoires in COVID-19. Study information: The samples span acute and convalescent COVID-19 from the United States, Italy and Spain. T cells, B-cell-depleted T cells, or PBMCs provided the cDNA or gDNA that served as material.

With respect to this clone: Other DNA sequences within the sample encode an identical CDR3.

Original methodology: Amplified reference gene primers provided the basis for estimating nucleated cell counts. Profiling relied on immunoSEQ multiplex PCR, and the TCRdb table lists in-frame clones only, not all of them. V, J and clone size were drawn from that table, and D and trimming were deduced from the DNA. The top ten clones hold 12% of a sample with fewer than 65,000 clones, under 90% of them seen once. Source material: peripheral blood. The TCR originated in a human donor in a cohort sampled during active COVID-19.

In DNA, the CDR3 is TGTGCCAGCAGCTTAGGCGGTGGTACTAATGAAAAACTGTTTTTT. Protein: CASSLGGGTNEKLFF. The chain combines TRBV7-8 with TRBJ1-4, with D hard to call. The V end lost 1 base, the J end lost 2 bases, and 8 bases lay between the germline ends. CDR3 length: 15 amino acids. Germline V gene data show CDR1 as SGHVS and CDR2 as FQNEAQ.